The 16 T cell receptor beta chains reported below all come from one sample, sequenced in a study of identical twins. MiXCR, run by TCRdb on the 5' RACE reads, gives a single entry per CDR3 protein. This table has roughly 710,000 distinct CDR3 sequences, 5.5% to 6.5% appearing once. Sequenced input: naive T cells sorted from blood. The receptors here all came from a man aged 18 to 35 in good health.

About this clonotype itself: Given a much more abundant clone one base away, this may be a read error. The gene calls are TRBV12-3 or TRBV12-4 and TRBJ2-5, with D possibly being TRBD1 (5 bases). The CDR3 is 14 amino acids. The CDR3 DNA reads TGTGCCAGCAGTTTTGGTGGACAAGCAGAGACCAAGTACTTC. This encodes CASSFGGQAETKYF.

This chain connects TRBV20-1 to TRBJ2-3; the match to TRBD2 covers 16 bases. The CDR3 extends over 18 amino acids. The V segment lost 6 bases and the J segment 4 bases; nucleotides outside the gene matches: 13. Per the germline V gene, CDR1 is DFQATT and CDR2 is SNEGSKA (reference sequence). CDR3 sequence: CSADLGTSGRARADTQYF. In nucleotides, the CDR3 is TGCAGTGCCGACCTAGGGACTAGCGGGAGGGCGAGAGCAGATACGCAGTATTTT.

This chain uses TRBV24-1 with TRBJ2-5; 10 nucleotides match TRBD1. Germline CDR1 is KGHDR and CDR2 is SFDVKD. This CDR3 region has 16 residues. After removal of 0 bases from V and 4 bases from J, the junction contained 4 bases not matched to a gene. The CDR3, as DNA: TGTGCCACCAGTGATTTGCCGGGACAGGGGAGAGAGACCCAGTACTTC. Encoded protein: CATSDLPGQGRETQYF.

V and J are TRBV11-2 and TRBJ2-1; TRBD2 matches 8 bases. V lost 0 bases to trimming and J lost 7 bases; unmatched junction nucleotides: 14. Germline CDR1 and CDR2: SGHAT and FQNNGV. The CDR3 contains 18 residues. As DNA, the CDR3 is TGTGCCAGCAGCTTAGATAGTATCAGAGGACGGGGGGGTAATGAGCAGTTCTTC. It codes for CASSLDSIRGRGGNEQFF.

The V gene is TRBV6-5, the J gene TRBJ1-1, with a weak D call TRBD1 (5 bases). The CDR3 spans 12 residues. Trimming pared 10 bases from V and 10 bases from J, leaving 19 bases between. Germline V gene data show CDR1 as MNHEY and CDR2 as SVGAGI. The CDR3 DNA follows: TGTGCCACCGTTACTGGGACTGGGGGAGCTTTCTTT. Translated, it gives CATVTGTGGAFF.

In this sample, this clonotype turned up a few times. The J gene is TRBJ1-3, the V gene TRBV9; no definite D call. The CDR3 is made up of 13 amino acids. CDR1 and CDR2 from the germline V gene are SGDLS and YYNGEE. With 3 bases removed from V and 4 bases from J, the gap between germline ends came to 8 bases. The CDR3, as DNA: TGTGCCAGCAGCGCCCCGGTGGGAAACACCATATATTTT. Its protein is CASSAPVGNTIYF.

This clonotype was picked up many times. The rearrangement uses TRBV20-1 and TRBJ2-5; TRBD1 is a possible D gene (5 bases). V was clipped by 4 bases and J by 14 bases, with 14 bases between them. Germline values: CDR1 DFQATT, CDR2 SNEGSKA (reference sequence). CDR3 size: 10 residues. This chain's CDR3 is CSANELDSYF. The CDR3 region has the DNA TGCAGTGCTAATGAGCTAGACAGCTACTTC.

This clonotype was picked up many times. The chain is built from TRBV12-3 or TRBV12-4 and TRBJ2-1; D might be TRBD2 (6 bases). Trimming shortened V by 11 bases and J by 2 bases, and 13 bases separated the two germline ends. The CDR3 has 13 amino acids. CDR3 sequence reads: CALGVAAYNEQFF. The CDR3, as DNA: TGTGCCCTGGGGGTAGCGGCCTACAATGAGCAGTTCTTC.

The chain uses TRBV3-1 and TRBJ1-1, with D tentatively TRBD1 (6 bases). The CDR3 has 11 residues. With 6 bases removed from V and 9 bases from J, the gap between germline ends came to 11 bases. The germline V gene has CDR1 LGHDT and CDR2 YNNKEL (reference sequence). CDR3 coding DNA: TGTGCCAGCAGATCCGGGACACAAGCTTTCTTT. Protein: CASRSGTQAFF.

The CDR3 loop reads CASSLARHGWDIQYF. The CDR3 DNA reads TGTGCCAGCAGCTTAGCACGTCATGGCTGGGACATTCAGTACTTC. V is TRBV7-9 and J is TRBJ2-4; D gene ambiguous. Per the germline V gene, CDR1 is SEHNR and CDR2 is FQNEAQ (reference sequence). CDR3 length: 15 amino acids. V was trimmed by 0 bases and J by 8 bases, leaving 14 bases between them.

Ten or more counts support this clonotype. The rearrangement links TRBV29-1 to TRBJ1-1, with D perhaps matching TRBD1 (5 bases). V lost 6 bases, J lost 1 base, and 12 bases lay in between. Germline CDR1 reads SQVTM; CDR2 reads ANQGSEA. The CDR3 totals 13 residues. In nucleotides, the CDR3 is TGCAGCGTATCAGGGTTAAGGAACACTGAAGCTTTCTTT. Translating it yields CSVSGLRNTEAFF.

Only a few counts were recorded for this clonotype. The V and J genes are TRBV12-3 or TRBV12-4 and TRBJ2-1, with 10 nucleotides matching TRBD1. There are 15 residues in the CDR3. Unmatched junction bases numbered 8, after V lost 5 bases and J lost 7 bases. CDR3 in amino acids: CASSLLGQGGNEQFF. The CDR3 DNA reads TGTGCCAGCAGTCTACTCGGACAGGGGGGTAATGAGCAGTTCTTC.

This clonotype appeared many times. V and J are TRBV20-1 and TRBJ2-5, with TRBD1 matching 9 bases. The germline CDR1 and CDR2 sequences are DFQATT and SNEGSKA (reference sequence). The CDR3 is 12 amino acids. CDR3 in amino acids: CSAGTGQETQYF. The CDR3 nucleotides read TGCTCGGCGGGGACAGGGCAAGAGACCCAGTACTTC.

The sample holds many counts of this clonotype. The chain couples TRBV20-1 to TRBJ1-3, with a tentative D call TRBD1 (5 bases). Germline lookup yields CDR1 DFQATT and CDR2 SNEGSKA (reference sequence). The CDR3 consists of 15 residues. Trimming shortened V by 2 bases and J by 0 bases, and 11 bases separated the two germline ends. CDR3 sequence: CSARRGPSSGNTIYF. CDR3 coding DNA: TGCAGTGCTAGAAGGGGCCCAAGCTCTGGAAACACCATATATTTT.

The chain joins TRBV29-1 to TRBJ2-3; D is possibly TRBD2 (5 bases). Between the trimmed V and J ends, which lost 8 bases and 1 base, there was a span of 19 bases. Germline CDR1 and CDR2: SQVTM and ANQGSEA. This CDR3 has 15 amino acids. The CDR3 is CSSGVFRVGTDTQYF. DNA for the CDR3: TGCAGCTCCGGGGTATTCCGAGTGGGCACAGATACGCAGTATTTT.

This clonotype was seen repeatedly, ten times or more. The chain links TRBV7-8 to TRBJ2-7, with 7 nucleotides matching TRBD1. The CDR3 has 14 residues. Trimming removed 0 bases from V and 4 bases from J; junction bases left unmatched: 3. Germline V gives CDR1 SGHVS, CDR2 FQNEAQ. The CDR3 bases are TGTGCCAGCAGCTTAGCGGACAGGATGTACGAGCAGTACGTC. It encodes CASSLADRMYEQYV.